One sample yielded the 20 T cell receptor beta chains listed below, sequenced in a study of blood T cell repertoires in COVID-19. Using immunoSEQ multiplex PCR, the repertoire was profiled, and TCRdb retains in-frame clones only, with some absent. The data contain tens of thousands of clones, about 90% of them singletons. The sample comprised peripheral blood. Source of these receptors: an older man with active COVID-19.

DNA for the CDR3: TGCGCCAGCAGCTTGAAGACAGGAGACTATGGCTACACCTTC. This gives the protein CASSLKTGDYGYTF. The gene calls are TRBV5-1 and TRBJ1-2; the D gene is possibly TRBD1 (6 bases). V lost 1 base and J lost 3, with 10 bases in between. The CDR3 totals 14 residues. CDR1 and CDR2 (germline): SGHRS, YFSETQ.

The V gene is TRBV7-2, the J gene TRBJ2-7, with D possibly being TRBD2 (5 bases). Germline V gene lookup returns CDR1 SGHTA and CDR2 FQGNSA. Trimming pared 3 bases from V and 6 bases from J, leaving 9 bases between. The length of the CDR3 is 12 residues. CDR3 amino acids: CASSLGRGEQYF. The CDR3 DNA sequence: TGTGCCAGCAGCTTGGGTCGGGGCGAGCAGTACTTC. Combining the CDR3 with reference TRBV7-2 and TRBJ2-7 gives the whole variable domain GAGVSQSPSNKVTEKGKDVELRCDPISGHTALYWYRQSLGQGLEFLIYFQGNSAPDKSGLPSDRFSAERTGGSVSTLTIQRTQQEDSAVYLCASSLGRGEQYFGPGTRLTVT.

The sample holds one count of this clone. The chain joins TRBV10-3 to TRBJ2-5; tentative D call: TRBD2 (5 bases). Germline V gene lookup returns CDR1 ENHRY and CDR2 SYGVKD. Trimming stripped 6 bases from V and 1 base from J, with 12 bases between. This CDR3 has 14 residues. The CDR3 region is CAISKDSFQETQYF. For the CDR3, the DNA is TGTGCCATCAGCAAGGACTCGTTCCAAGAGACCCAGTACTTC.

J is TRBJ1-1 and V is TRBV6-5; TRBD1 might be the D (5 bases). Germline assignment: CDR1 MNHEY and CDR2 SVGAGI. The CDR3 covers 13 residues. Trimming removed 7 bases from V and 5 bases from J, with 14 bases in between. CDR3 DNA sequence: TGTGCCAGCACCCAAGGGGAAAGGACTGAAGCTTTCTTT. Translating it yields CASTQGERTEAFF.

The chain links TRBV6-4 to TRBJ2-7; TRBD2 agrees at 7 bases. The CDR3 covers 14 residues. After removal of 5 bases from V and 5 bases from J, the junction contained 9 bases not matched to a gene. The V gene's germline CDR1 is MRHNA and CDR2 SNTAGT. The CDR3 reads CASSPEGGVDEQYF. DNA of the CDR3: TGTGCCAGCAGTCCCGAGGGAGGGGTCGACGAGCAGTACTTC.

J is TRBJ2-2 and V is TRBV4-2; TRBD2 agrees at 10 bases. Germline V gene lookup returns CDR1 LGHNA and CDR2 YNFKEQ. V lost 4 bases and J lost 5; bases outside the gene matches: 10. The CDR3 runs to 17 residues. The CDR3 nucleotides read TGTGCCAGCAGCCGCCATCTAGCGGGGGAAGGGACCGGGGAGCTGTTTTTT. It specifies CASSRHLAGEGTGELFF.

The chain joins TRBV5-6 to TRBJ1-6, with 8 bases identical to TRBD1. V shed 3 bases, J shed 6 bases, and the junction held 5 bases outside the gene matches. The CDR3 is 15 residues long. Germline V gene lookup returns CDR1 SGHDT and CDR2 YYEEEE. CDR3 in DNA: TGTGCCAGCAGCTGGACAGGGCAAACTAATTCACCCCTCCACTTT. It yields the protein CASSWTGQTNSPLHF.

The genes are TRBV19 and TRBJ1-1; tentatively, D is TRBD1 (6 bases). CDR3 size: 15 residues. V lost 5 bases, J lost 5 bases, and 18 bases lay in between. The germline V gene has CDR1 LNHDA and CDR2 SQIVND (reference sequence). The CDR3 region has the DNA TGTGCCAGTAGTCCCCACCGGACAGCCACGACTGAAGCTTTCTTT. It is translated as CASSPHRTATTEAFF.

V usage is TRBV4-3 and J usage is TRBJ2-3, with 8 bases fitting TRBD2. The germline gives CDR1 LGHNA, CDR2 YSLEER. Trimming at V came to 4 bases and at J to 1 base, leaving 1 base not matched to a gene. The CDR3 sequence is 14 residues long. In nucleotides, the CDR3 is TGCGCCAGCAGCCGAGCGGGGGGCACAGATACGCAGTATTTT. It specifies CASSRAGGTDTQYF.

DNA of the CDR3: TGTGCCAGCAGCAACACGGGGGGCGGGGATACGCAGTATTTT. This sequence encodes CASSNTGGGDTQYF. This sequence joins TRBV7-9 and TRBJ2-3, with a tentative D call TRBD2 (7 bases). Trimming took off 5 bases at V and 6 bases at J, with 15 bases between the two ends. The CDR3 runs to 14 residues. Germline lookup yields CDR1 SEHNR and CDR2 FQNEAQ (reference sequence). Together with reference TRBV7-9 and TRBJ2-3, the CDR3 gives the full variable domain: DTGVSQNPRHKITKRGQNVTFRCDPISEHNRLYWYRQTLGQGPEFLTYFQNEAQLEKSRLLSDRFSAERPKGSFSTLEIQRTEQGDSAMYLCASSNTGGGDTQYFGPGTRLTVL.

CDR3 in DNA: TGTGCCAGTAGTAACAGTGTTAATCAGCCCCAGCATTTT. Protein: CASSNSVNQPQHF. V is TRBV19 and J is TRBJ1-5; D remains ambiguous. The germline V gene encodes CDR1 LNHDA and CDR2 SQIVND (reference sequence). This CDR3 is built from 13 residues. V gave up 4 bases and J gave up 4 bases, with 8 bases separating them.

The chain is built from TRBV6-5 and TRBJ1-3, with a possible D match to TRBD1 (5 bases). Germline loops: CDR1 MNHEY, CDR2 SVGAGI. Trimming pared 6 bases from V and 0 bases from J, leaving 9 bases between. The CDR3 is made up of 14 amino acids. The CDR3 sequence: CASSGDSSGNTIYF. The CDR3 DNA follows: TGTGCCAGCAGCGGCGACAGCTCTGGAAACACCATATATTTT.

The chain recombines TRBV4-1 with TRBJ2-3; 8 nucleotides align to TRBD2. The CDR3 is 15 residues long. The ends lost 0 bases at V and 6 bases at J; junction bases unmatched: 5. CDR1 and CDR2 from the germline V gene are MGHRA and YSYEKL. CDR3 loop: CASSQDERESDTQYF. CDR3 sequence (DNA): TGCGCCAGCAGCCAAGATGAGCGGGAGTCGGATACGCAGTATTTT.

V gene TRBV5-1 combines with J gene TRBJ2-7, with 11 bases aligning to TRBD2. CDR1 SGHRS and CDR2 YFSETQ come from the germline V gene. Germline trimming cut 3 bases from V and 4 bases from J; bases unmatched to any gene: 3. The CDR3 runs 14 residues. CDR3 residues: CASSSRTSGYEQYF. CDR3 coding DNA: TGCGCCAGCAGCTCGCGGACTAGCGGGTACGAGCAGTACTTC.

This chain joins TRBV28 and TRBJ2-5; 12 bases are shared with TRBD2. This CDR3 is 16 amino acids long. The germline V gene encodes CDR1 MDHEN and CDR2 SYDVKM. V was pared by 7 bases and J by 6 bases, with 12 bases of the junction left unmatched. DNA for the CDR3: TGTGCCAGCACCCCAACCCCTAGCGGGGGGGCCCAGACCCAGTACTTC. It translates to CASTPTPSGGAQTQYF. The whole variable domain, filled in from reference TRBV28 and TRBJ2-5, reads DVKVTQSSRYLVKRTGEKVFLECVQDMDHENMFWYRQDPGLGLRLIYFSYDVKMKEKGDIPEGYSVSREKKERFSLILESASTNQTSMYLCASTPTPSGGAQTQYFGPGTRLLVL.

The rearrangement joins TRBV5-1 to TRBJ2-1; 10 nucleotides agree with TRBD2. The CDR3 totals 15 residues. CDR1 and CDR2 from the germline V gene are SGHRS and YFSETQ. The J segment lost 8 bases and the V segment lost 2 bases, leaving 7 bases of the junction unmatched. CDR3 in amino acids: CASSLAGGPPDEQFF. CDR3 bases: TGCGCCAGCAGCTTAGCGGGGGGGCCTCCGGATGAGCAGTTCTTC.

J is TRBJ2-2 and V is TRBV7-2, with 8 bases aligning to TRBD1. Trimming at V came to 5 bases and at J to 3 bases, leaving 5 bases not matched to a gene. Germline CDR1 is SGHTA and CDR2 is FQGNSA. The CDR3 consists of 15 residues. CDR3 amino acids: CASSRDRRYTGELFF. Written as DNA, the CDR3 is TGTGCCAGCAGCCGGGACAGGAGATACACCGGGGAGCTGTTTTTT.

The V gene is TRBV18, the J gene TRBJ2-5; 7 positions agree with TRBD1. J gave up 2 bases and V 2 bases, and 2 bases lay outside the gene matches. The CDR3 consists of 14 residues. The V gene's germline CDR1 is KGHSH and CDR2 LQKENI. The CDR3 spells CASSPRGQQETQYF. CDR3 nucleotides: TGTGCCAGCTCACCAAGGGGACAGCAAGAGACCCAGTACTTC. Based on the CDR3 plus reference TRBV18 and TRBJ2-5, the full variable domain is NAGVMQNPRHLVRRRGQEARLRCSPMKGHSHVYWYRQLPEEGLKFMVYLQKENIIDESGMPKERFSAEFPKEGPSILRIQQVVRGDSAAYFCASSPRGQQETQYFGPGTRLLVL.

The chain is built from TRBV5-1 and TRBJ2-5; 8 positions match TRBD1. CDR1 is SGHRS and CDR2 is YFSETQ in the germline V gene. The CDR3 has 20 amino acids. The V and J ends lost 4 bases and 4 bases, in that order; junction bases with no gene match: 24. CDR3 region: CASSPRTGRPSGNLPETQYF. CDR3 nucleotide sequence: TGCGCCAGCAGCCCCAGGACAGGGAGGCCCTCCGGCAATTTACCAGAGACCCAGTACTTC.

J is TRBJ2-7 and V is TRBV19; D remains ambiguous. V gave up 5 bases and J gave up 2 bases, with 13 bases separating them. Germline V CDR1 and CDR2: LNHDA, SQIVND (reference sequence). CDR3 size: 14 residues. The CDR3 loop reads CASSSAGDPYEQYF. The DNA for the CDR3 is TGTGCCAGTAGTTCAGCAGGTGATCCCTACGAGCAGTACTTC. Full variable domain (remainder filled in from reference TRBV19 and TRBJ2-7): DGGITQSPKYLFRKEGQNVTLSCEQNLNHDAMYWYRQDPGQGLRLIYYSQIVNDFQKGDIAEGYSVSREKKESFPLTVTSAQKNPTAFYLCASSSAGDPYEQYFGPGTRLTVT.